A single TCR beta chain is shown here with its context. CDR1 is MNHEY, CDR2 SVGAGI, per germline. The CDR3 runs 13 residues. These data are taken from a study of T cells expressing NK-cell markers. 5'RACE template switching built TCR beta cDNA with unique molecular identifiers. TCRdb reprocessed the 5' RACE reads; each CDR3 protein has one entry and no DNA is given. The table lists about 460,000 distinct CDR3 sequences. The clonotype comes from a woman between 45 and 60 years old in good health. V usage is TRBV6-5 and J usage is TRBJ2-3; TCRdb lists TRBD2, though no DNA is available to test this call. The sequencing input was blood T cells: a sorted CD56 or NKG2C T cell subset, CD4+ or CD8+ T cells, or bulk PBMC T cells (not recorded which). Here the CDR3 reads CASTGWGTDTQYF.